This T cell receptor beta chain was sequenced in a study of CD8+CD57+ T cells in acquired aplastic anemia. Study details: The average for DNA from sorted CD4+ and CD8+ cells was about 2.9 ug.

Patients sequenced had flow cytometry evidence of CD8+CD57+ cell expansion. Every patient was diagnosed with severe acquired aplastic anemia. For CDR3 and TCR beta VDJ profiling, genomic DNA was the template used. TCRdb called the reads again in MiXCR, with one record for every CDR3 protein. The sample comprises about 180,000 distinct CDR3 sequences, roughly 63% of which are singletons, and 40% to 50% rests with the top ten. V was shortened by 5 bases and J by 7 bases, with 9 bases between the two germline ends. Looked up from germline, CDR1 is SGHRS and CDR2 is YFSETQ. The CDR3 extends over 11 amino acids.

The gene calls are TRBV5-1 and TRBJ1-1; possible D gene TRBD1, 6 bases. Sequencing was done on a sample of sorted CD4+, CD8+, or CD8+CD57+ T cells (not recorded which) from PBMCs. The receptor was isolated from a human donor with aplastic anemia. The CDR3 loop is CASSTGYEAFF. For the CDR3, the DNA is TGCGCCAGCAGTACAGGGTATGAAGCTTTCTTT.